This T cell receptor beta chain was observed in a study of blood T cells in healthy people across ages. Samples each yielded at least 5.5 micrograms of total RNA. Germline lookup yields CDR1 SGHTA and CDR2 FQGTGA. The CDR3 spans 14 residues. After removal of 5 bases from V and 5 bases from J, the junction contained 6 bases not matched to a gene. Study-wide findings and caveats: Naive T cell percentage showed a strong correlation with the diversity of TCR beta.

Notes on this clonotype: Its antigen is still unknown.

Using a J-beta primer mix together with a sample-barcoded 5' primer, a second PCR was run for about 7 to 12 cycles. Template switching added a 12-random-nucleotide identifier to every cDNA molecule. Each CDR3 protein is one row after TCRdb ran MiXCR on the 5' RACE reads. The sample has approximately 800,000 distinct CDR3 sequences, 35% to 50% seen once. The rearrangement joins TRBV7-3 to TRBJ1-1; 9 positions agree with TRBD1. The sequence came from a man of 80 years or more in good health. The source material was blood. This CDR3 reads CASSPQTGGTEAFF. The CDR3 nucleotides read TGTGCCAGCAGCCCTCAGACAGGGGGTACTGAAGCTTTCTTT.